This T cell receptor (beta chain) was identified during a study of CD8 T cells in Susac syndrome. Study-level findings and limits: Clonal expansion was absent from the CD4+ T cell repertoires in Susac syndrome.

RNA amounts of roughly 0.45 to 1 ug underwent reverse transcription with random hexamers. TCRdb reprocessed the immunoSEQ multiplex PCR reads via MiXCR and lists one record per CDR3 protein. The table records roughly 150,000 distinct CDR3 sequences, around 95% of them present only once. Sequencing of TCR beta, carried out with a high-throughput approach, was applied to CD8+ and CD4+ T cells from the blood. FACS was used to enrich TEMRA cells, whereas the CD8+ and CD4+ T cells were obtained by negative isolation. Turning to this clonotype: Antigen unknown.

Germline V lookup: CDR1 SEHNR, CDR2 FQNEAQ (reference sequence). Trimming cost V 4 bases and J 5 bases; bases outside gene matches: 7. The CDR3 runs 14 residues. The rearrangement uses TRBV7-9 and TRBJ2-7; 8 bases map to TRBD1. This clonotype was obtained from a human donor with Susac syndrome. The material sequenced was CD4+ T cells from PBMCs. In DNA form, the CDR3 reads TGTGCCAGCAGCTCCAGGACAGGGAATAACGAGCAGTACTTC. Translated: CASSSRTGNNEQYF.